This record concerns one T cell receptor beta chain sequence. Through negative isolation, CD4+ and CD8+ T cells were obtained, while TEMRA cells were enriched using FACS. This sample was included in a study of CD8 T cells in Susac syndrome. The germline CDR1 and CDR2 sequences are SEHNR and FQNEAQ (reference sequence). V dropped 2 bases and J dropped 3 bases, with 10 bases sitting between them. This CDR3 has 14 residues. RNA was extracted with the RNeasy kit, and a quantity of about 0.5 to 1 ug was reverse transcribed using random hexamers. Amplification of TCR beta CDR3 by immunoSEQ multiplex PCR spanned 54 Vbeta and 13 Jbeta. Via MiXCR, TCRdb re-called the immunoSEQ multiplex PCR reads, giving one row per CDR3 protein. The table includes about 200,000 distinct CDR3 sequences, 91% detected once.

This chain uses TRBV7-9 with TRBJ1-1, with unresolved D. The sequenced sample was CD4+ T cells from PBMCs. The TCR originated in a human donor with Susac syndrome. The CDR3 is CASSLFEADTEAFF. CDR3 in DNA: TGTGCCAGCAGCTTATTCGAGGCAGACACTGAAGCTTTCTTT.